This is a list of T cell receptor beta chains from one sample in a study of preoperative IRX-2 immunotherapy in early breast cancer. Sequencing was performed with immunoSEQ multiplex PCR; in TCRdb, only in-frame clones are kept and a portion is missing. The data hold roughly 5,600 clones, with approximately 71% observed a single time. The material sequenced was tumor tissue, taken before IRX-2 immunotherapy. These receptors came from a human donor with breast cancer. Both conserved end residues are part of each CDR3. The D gene is left open where the match is weak. Clone size, where shown, is once, few, many, or a class for clones that have expanded.

j_call v_call d_call cdr3_length clone_size cdr3_nt cdr3_aa
TRBJ1-1 TRBV23-1 NA 13 NA TGCGCCAGCAGCTTAGACGAGAACACTGAAGCTTTCTTT CASSLDENTEAFF
TRBJ1-5 TRBV18 NA 15 NA TGTGCCAGCTCACCGTCGCAACGTAGCAATCAGCCCCAGCATTTT CASSPSQRSNQPQHF
TRBJ2-1 TRBV7-5 NA 14 NA TGTGCCAGCAGCCCGACAGGGTTAAGAAATGAGCAGTTCTTC CASSPTGLRNEQFF
TRBJ2-2 TRBV7-6 NA 16 NA TGTGCCAGCAGCCCGTTGGGTCGAGGGAACACCGGGGAGCTGTTTTTT CASSPLGRGNTGELFF
TRBJ2-7 TRBV11-3 TRBD2 16 few TGTGCCAGCAGCCCTCGGAGTTTAGCGGGAGTTTACGAGCAGTACTTC CASSPRSLAGVYEQYF
TRBJ2-1 TRBV19 TRBD2 15 once TGTGCCAGTAGTACACGACTAGCGGCATACAATGAGCAGTTCTTC CASSTRLAAYNEQFF
TRBJ1-4 TRBV7-2 NA 18 NA TGTGCCAGCAGCCAAGAGGGACGGAAGGTCTGGGTTGGTGAAAAACTGTTTTTT CASSQEGRKVWVGEKLFF
TRBJ1-1 TRBV23-1 NA 17 NA TGCGCCAGCAGCCAAGTCCAGCCGGCTGACCAGAACACTGAAGCTTTCTTT CASSQVQPADQNTEAFF
TRBJ1-5 TRBV7-6 TRBD1 16 NA TGTGCCAGCAGCTTAGTCGGTCGGACAGGGGAACAGCCCCAGCATTTT CASSLVGRTGEQPQHF
TRBJ1-1 TRBV19 TRBD1 13 NA TGTGCCAGTAGGAACCGGGACAGGGCTGAAGCTTTCTTT CASRNRDRAEAFF
TRBJ2-5 TRBV5-1 NA 14 NA TGCGCCAGCAGCTTAGGTCAGGGCGGAGAGACCCAGTACTTC CASSLGQGGETQYF
TRBJ1-2 TRBV10-3 NA 15 NA TGTGCCATCAGTGAGTTAGGCGGAGGTAACTATGGCTACACCTTC CAISELGGGNYGYTF
TRBJ1-3 TRBV6-8 NA 16 NA TGTGCCAGCAGCCCCGCCGGGATTAACTCTGGAAACACCATATATTTT CASSPAGINSGNTIYF
TRBJ2-1 TRBV5-1 TRBD2 16 NA TGCGCCAGCAGCTTGGCCATAGCGGGAGGTTACAATGAGCAGTTCTTC CASSLAIAGGYNEQFF
TRBJ1-1 TRBV11-3 TRBD1 15 NA TGTGCCAGCAGCTTGGTTAGGGACAGGCGGGAGACAGCTTTCTTT CASSLVRDRRETAFF
TRBJ1-5 TRBV19 NA 15 NA TGTGCCAGTAGTATAGATGGCGCAGGGAATCAGCCCCAGCATTTT CASSIDGAGNQPQHF
TRBJ2-7 TRBV6-8 TRBD2 16 NA TGTGCCAGCAGTGATCGTGGACTAGCGCTAGATTACGAGCAGTACTTC CASSDRGLALDYEQYF
TRBJ1-5 TRBV19 NA 15 NA TGTGCCAGTACGGTCGGGGGGCCTTTGAATCAGCCCCAGCATTTT CASTVGGPLNQPQHF
TRBJ2-7 TRBV28 NA 14 NA TGTGCCAGCGATAGAGGGGGGAGTGGATACGAGCAGTACTTC CASDRGGSGYEQYF
TRBJ2-3 TRBV7-6 TRBD1 17 NA TGTGCCAGCAGCCGAGCCCCGACAGGGGGCAGCACAGATACGCAGTATTTT CASSRAPTGGSTDTQYF
TRBJ1-3 TRBV30 NA 14 NA TGTGCCTGGAGCACCCAGGGAGCTGGAAACACCATATATTTT CAWSTQGAGNTIYF
TRBJ1-5 TRBV10-3 TRBD1 16 once TGTGCCATCAGTGAACAGGGGGGTCGTAGCAATCAGCCCCAGCATTTT CAISEQGGRSNQPQHF
TRBJ1-1 TRBV11-3 NA 14 NA TGTGCCAGCAGCTTAGATCAGCCGAACACTGAAGCTTTCTTT CASSLDQPNTEAFF
TRBJ1-3 TRBV6-8 NA 15 NA TGTGCCAGCAGTTACAGGGCAGTCTCTGGAAACACCATATATTTT CASSYRAVSGNTIYF
TRBJ1-5 TRBV7-1 NA 14 NA TGTGCCAGCAGCCCGGGAGGGGCTAATCAGCCCCAGCATTTT CASSPGGANQPQHF
TRBJ1-3 TRBV18 NA 16 NA TGTGCCAGCTCAACCGGACAGCCTTTCGCTGGAAACACCATATATTTT CASSTGQPFAGNTIYF
TRBJ2-1 TRBV11-3 NA 15 NA TGTGCCAGCAGCTTGTATGCGGGTTCTTACAATGAGCAGTTCTTC CASSLYAGSYNEQFF
TRBJ1-6 TRBV14 NA 15 NA TGTGCCAGCAGCCAAGGGTACCCGACTTATTCACCCCTCCACTTT CASSQGYPTYSPLHF
TRBJ1-4 TRBV19 NA 11 few TGTGCCAGTACCTCGAATGAAAAACTGTTTTTT CASTSNEKLFF
TRBJ2-7 TRBV6-8 NA 14 NA TGTGCCAGCAATACCGGGGGTAGTTTCTACGAGCAGTACTTC CASNTGGSFYEQYF
TRBJ1-5 TRBV6-8 TRBD1 15 NA TGTGCCAGCAGCCTTGGACAGGGGGCACCTCAGCCCCAGCATTTT CASSLGQGAPQPQHF
TRBJ2-1 TRBV5-1 TRBD2 20 NA TGCGCCAGCAGCCTACCGGGACTAGCGGGAGGGCCCGGTGGTTTTTCGGAGCAGTTCTTC CASSLPGLAGGPGGFSEQFF
TRBJ1-5 TRBV11-1 NA 16 NA TGTGCCAGCAGCCCAAATTCAGGGAATCGCAATCAGCCCCAGCATTTT CASSPNSGNRNQPQHF
TRBJ2-5 TRBV19 NA 13 few TGTGCCAGTAGGATGAGAGGGGTAGAGACCCAGTACTTC CASRMRGVETQYF
TRBJ2-1 TRBV19 NA 16 NA TGTGCCAGTAGTATAGATCACGGGAGCCAATACAATGAGCAGTTCTTC CASSIDHGSQYNEQFF
TRBJ1-1 TRBV19 NA 13 NA TGTGCCAGTGCTGTTAGTAGAATAGCTGAAGCTTTCTTT CASAVSRIAEAFF
TRBJ1-1 TRBV19 NA 18 NA TGTGCCAGTAGTCCCCGGGCTCCAAGGGGCAAGGAGGACACTGAAGCTTTCTTT CASSPRAPRGKEDTEAFF
TRBJ2-7 TRBV28 TRBD2 16 NA TGTGCCAGCAGTCACTCCTTGACGGGAGGGCCTCACGAGCAGTACTTC CASSHSLTGGPHEQYF
TRBJ2-7 TRBV29-1 NA 13 NA TGCAGCGCAACCGGGACGTCAACCTACGAGCAGTACTTC CSATGTSTYEQYF
TRBJ2-1 TRBV6-8 NA 13 NA TGTGCCAGCAGTCTCGAAGTAATGGATGAGCAGTTCTTC CASSLEVMDEQFF
TRBJ2-3 TRBV15 TRBD2 18 NA TGTGCCACCAGCCCCCGGGGGAGCGGGAGGGCCCGCACAGATACGCAGTATTTT CATSPRGSGRARTDTQYF
TRBJ1-2 TRBV6-8 NA 16 NA TGTGCCATCAGTGTTAAGGCCTCGGTATCGAACTATGGCTACACCTTC CAISVKASVSNYGYTF
TRBJ1-2 TRBV28 NA 15 few TGTGCCAGCAGAGGAAGTCAGGGAATTAACTATGGCTACACCTTC CASRGSQGINYGYTF